The T cell receptor (beta chain) under discussion was sequenced for a study of blood T cell repertoires in COVID-19. Study-level information: COVID-19 samples from acute and convalescent phases originated in the United States, Italy and Spain. T cells, B-cell-depleted T cells, or PBMCs supplied cDNA or gDNA.

The authors' processing: Reference gene primer amplification gave estimated nucleated cell counts. TCRdb keeps only in-frame clones here, not all; method: immunoSEQ multiplex PCR. V and J calls and clone size follow that table, whereas D and trimming were derived from the DNA. The sample comprises 66,000 or so clones, about 86% of which are singletons, and 6.9% rests with the top ten. The J segment lost 3 bases and the V segment lost 1 base, leaving 14 bases of the junction unmatched. Per the germline V gene, CDR1 is SGHVT and CDR2 is SQSDAQ. The CDR3 is 19 amino acids. The sequence was obtained from a man aged 45-65 years with active COVID-19. This chain uses TRBV7-4 with TRBJ1-1; 10 positions match TRBD1. Sequenced: peripheral blood. The CDR3 here is CASSLGVRGTGELDTEAFF. The CDR3 DNA reads as TGTGCCAGCAGCTTAGGGGTGAGGGGGACAGGGGAATTGGACACTGAAGCTTTCTTT.